The text below deals with one T cell receptor beta chain. Its antigen is still unknown. Primers: 60 Vbeta forward and 13 Jbeta reverse. Only in-frame clones appear in the TCRdb table, and some are missing; sequencing was by immunoSEQ multiplex PCR. The data show around 190,000 clones, 85% seen once. This entry is derived from a study of cytomegalovirus exposure and HLA in healthy donors. Trimming cost V 4 bases and J 9 bases, with 13 bases left between them. Germline-derived CDR1 and CDR2 are MDHEN and SYDVKM. The CDR3 length is 12 residues. Points from the study as a whole: A later analysis showed TCR association rates differing by HLA locus, peaking at DRB1 and lowest at HLA-C.

The origin of this receptor is a woman between 50 and 59 years old in good health and CMV-seronegative. The chain uses TRBV28 and TRBJ2-7; D remains unclear. The specimen sequenced was PBMCs. The CDR3 reads CASSYLDLGQYF. The CDR3 DNA reads TGTGCCAGCAGTTACCTAGATTTAGGGCAGTACTTC.